This entry concerns a single TCR beta chain. The data originate from a study of T cell changes during pregnancy in multiple sclerosis. Germline CDR1 reads LNHNV; CDR2 reads YYDKDF (reference sequence). This CDR3 region has 13 residues. V lost 0 bases, J lost 9 bases, and 9 bases lay in between. The data were produced by immunoSEQ multiplex PCR, yet TCRdb's version contains in-frame clones alone and is incomplete. The sample lists approximately 100,000 clones; 75% to 95% were seen once. The chain recombines TRBV15 with TRBJ2-1; D ambiguous. This material consisted of peripheral blood, taken in the second trimester of pregnancy. The sequence was obtained from a female donor with multiple sclerosis, enrolled in a pregnancy study. Written as DNA, the CDR3 is TGTGCCACCAGCAGAGATCTGCGGCCTGAGCAGTTCTTC. It yields the protein CATSRDLRPEQFF. Filled out from reference TRBV15 and TRBJ2-1, the complete variable domain reads DAMVIQNPRYQVTQFGKPVTLSCSQTLNHNVMYWYQQKSSQAPKLLFHYYDKDFNNEADTPDNFQSRRPNTSFCFLDIRSPGLGDTAMYLCATSRDLRPEQFFGPGTRLTVL.